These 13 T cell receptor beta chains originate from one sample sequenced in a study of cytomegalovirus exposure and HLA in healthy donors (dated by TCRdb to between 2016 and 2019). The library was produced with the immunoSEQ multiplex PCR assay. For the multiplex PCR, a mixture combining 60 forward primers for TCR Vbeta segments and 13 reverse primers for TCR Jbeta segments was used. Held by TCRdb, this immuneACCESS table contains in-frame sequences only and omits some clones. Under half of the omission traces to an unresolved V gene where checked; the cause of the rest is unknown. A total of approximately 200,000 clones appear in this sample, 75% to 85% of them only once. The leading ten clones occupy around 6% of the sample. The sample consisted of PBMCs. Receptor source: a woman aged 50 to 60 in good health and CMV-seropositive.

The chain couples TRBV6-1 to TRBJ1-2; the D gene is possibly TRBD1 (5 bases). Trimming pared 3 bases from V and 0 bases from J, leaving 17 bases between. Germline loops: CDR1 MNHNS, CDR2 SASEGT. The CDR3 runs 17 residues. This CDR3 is CASSDWQGSRANYGYTF. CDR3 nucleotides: TGTGCCAGCAGTGATTGGCAGGGCAGCAGAGCTAACTATGGCTACACCTTC.

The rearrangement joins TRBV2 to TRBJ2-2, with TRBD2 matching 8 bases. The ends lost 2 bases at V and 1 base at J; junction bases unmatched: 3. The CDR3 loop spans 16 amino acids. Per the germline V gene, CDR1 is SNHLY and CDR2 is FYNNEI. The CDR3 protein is CASSELAGRNTGELFF. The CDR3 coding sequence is TGTGCCAGCAGTGAATTAGCGGGACGGAACACCGGGGAGCTGTTTTTT.

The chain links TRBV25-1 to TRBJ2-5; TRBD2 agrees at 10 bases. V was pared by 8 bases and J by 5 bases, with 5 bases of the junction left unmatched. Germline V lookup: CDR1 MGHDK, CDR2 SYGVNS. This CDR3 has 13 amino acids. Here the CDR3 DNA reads TGTGCCAGCTTACTAGCGGGGACGGAGACCCAGTACTTC. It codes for CASLLAGTETQYF.

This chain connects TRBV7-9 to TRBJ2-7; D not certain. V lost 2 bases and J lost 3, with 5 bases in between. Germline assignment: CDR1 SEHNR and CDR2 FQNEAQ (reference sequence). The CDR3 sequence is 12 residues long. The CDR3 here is CASSLQIYEQYF. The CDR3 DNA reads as TGTGCCAGCAGCTTACAAATCTACGAGCAGTACTTC.

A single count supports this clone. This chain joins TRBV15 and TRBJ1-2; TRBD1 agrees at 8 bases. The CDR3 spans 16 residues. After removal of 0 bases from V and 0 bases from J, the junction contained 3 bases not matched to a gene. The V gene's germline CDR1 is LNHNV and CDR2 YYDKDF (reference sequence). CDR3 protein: CATSRDLGQANYGYTF. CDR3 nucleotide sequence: TGTGCCACCAGCAGAGATCTGGGACAGGCTAACTATGGCTACACCTTC.

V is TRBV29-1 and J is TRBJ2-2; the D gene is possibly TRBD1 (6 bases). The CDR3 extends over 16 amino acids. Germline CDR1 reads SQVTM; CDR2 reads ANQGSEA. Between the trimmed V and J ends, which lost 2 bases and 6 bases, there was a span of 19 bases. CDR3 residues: CSVEYLGRGGPGELFF. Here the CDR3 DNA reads TGCAGCGTTGAATATTTAGGCAGGGGTGGACCCGGGGAGCTGTTTTTT.

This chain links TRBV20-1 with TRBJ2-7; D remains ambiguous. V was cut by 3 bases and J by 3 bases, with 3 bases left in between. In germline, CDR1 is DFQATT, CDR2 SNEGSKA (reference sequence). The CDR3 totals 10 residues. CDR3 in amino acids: CSASYYEQYF. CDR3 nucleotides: TGCAGTGCTAGTTACTACGAGCAGTACTTC.

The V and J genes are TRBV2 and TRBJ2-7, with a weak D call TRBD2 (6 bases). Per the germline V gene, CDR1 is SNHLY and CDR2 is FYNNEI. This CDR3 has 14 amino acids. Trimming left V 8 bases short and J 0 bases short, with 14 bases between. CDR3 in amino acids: CASLPRRDSYEQYF. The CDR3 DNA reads TGTGCCAGCCTGCCCCGGAGGGACTCCTACGAGCAGTACTTC.

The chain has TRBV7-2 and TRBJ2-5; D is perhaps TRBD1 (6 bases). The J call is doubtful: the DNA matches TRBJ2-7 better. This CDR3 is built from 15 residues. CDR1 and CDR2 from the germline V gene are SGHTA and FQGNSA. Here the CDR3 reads CASSLETGGAYEQYF. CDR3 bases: TGTGCCAGCAGCTTAGAGACAGGTGGTGCCTACGAGCAGTACTTC.

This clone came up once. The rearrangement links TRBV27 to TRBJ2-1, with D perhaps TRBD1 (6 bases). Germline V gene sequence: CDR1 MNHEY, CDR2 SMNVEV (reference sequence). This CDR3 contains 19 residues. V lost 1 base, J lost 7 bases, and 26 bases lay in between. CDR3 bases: TGTGCCAGCAGTTTATTCAGCCCCGCGTACAGGGAAAGCACAAATGAGCAGTTCTTC. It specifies CASSLFSPAYRESTNEQFF.

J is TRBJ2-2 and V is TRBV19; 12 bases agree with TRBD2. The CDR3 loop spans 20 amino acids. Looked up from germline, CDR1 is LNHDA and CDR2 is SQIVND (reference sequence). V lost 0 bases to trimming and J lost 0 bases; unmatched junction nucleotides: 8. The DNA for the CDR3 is TGTGCCAGTAGTATAGATTCCCTTGGACTAGCGGGGTCGAACACCGGGGAGCTGTTTTTT. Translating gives CASSIDSLGLAGSNTGELFF.

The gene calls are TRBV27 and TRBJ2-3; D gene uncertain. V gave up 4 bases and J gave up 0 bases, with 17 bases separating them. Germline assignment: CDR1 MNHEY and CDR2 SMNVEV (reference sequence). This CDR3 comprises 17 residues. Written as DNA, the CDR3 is TGTGCCAGCAGTTGGGTTGGAGCTCTCCTAAGCACAGATACGCAGTATTTT. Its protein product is CASSWVGALLSTDTQYF.

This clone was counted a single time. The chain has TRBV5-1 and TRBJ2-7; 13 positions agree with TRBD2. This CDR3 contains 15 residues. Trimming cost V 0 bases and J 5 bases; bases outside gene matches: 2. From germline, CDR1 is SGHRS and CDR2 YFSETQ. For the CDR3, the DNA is TGCGCCAGCAGCTTGGGACTAGCGGGAGGCCACGAGCAGTACTTC. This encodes CASSLGLAGGHEQYF.